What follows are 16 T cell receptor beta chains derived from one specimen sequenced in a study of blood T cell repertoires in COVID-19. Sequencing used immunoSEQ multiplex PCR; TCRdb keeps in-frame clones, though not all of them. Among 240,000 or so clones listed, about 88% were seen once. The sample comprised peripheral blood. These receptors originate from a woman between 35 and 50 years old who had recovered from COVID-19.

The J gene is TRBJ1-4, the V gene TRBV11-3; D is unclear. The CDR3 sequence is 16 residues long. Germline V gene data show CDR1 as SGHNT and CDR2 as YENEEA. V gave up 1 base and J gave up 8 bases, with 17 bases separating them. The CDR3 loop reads CASSLGQTLGGEKLFF. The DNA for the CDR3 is TGTGCCAGCAGCTTAGGACAAACCTTGGGAGGGGAAAAACTGTTTTTT.

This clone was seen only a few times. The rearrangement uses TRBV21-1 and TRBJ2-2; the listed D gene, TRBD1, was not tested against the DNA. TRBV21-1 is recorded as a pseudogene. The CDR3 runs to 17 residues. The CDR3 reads CASTTLDRGLPTGELFF. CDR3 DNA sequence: TGTGCCAGCACCACTCTCGACAGGGGTCTCCCGACCGGGGAGCTGTTTTTT.

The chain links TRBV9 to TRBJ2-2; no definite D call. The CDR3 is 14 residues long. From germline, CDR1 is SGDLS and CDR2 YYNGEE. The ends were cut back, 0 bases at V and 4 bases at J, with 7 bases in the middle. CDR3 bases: TGTGCCAGCAGCGTAGGGCCAAGCACCGGGGAGCTGTTTTTT. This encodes CASSVGPSTGELFF. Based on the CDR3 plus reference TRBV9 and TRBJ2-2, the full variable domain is DSGVTQTPKHLITATGQRVTLRCSPRSGDLSVYWYQQSLDQGLQFLIQYYNGEERAKGNILERFSAQQFPDLHSELNLSSLELGDSALYFCASSVGPSTGELFFGEGSRLTVL.

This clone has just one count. CDR3 nucleotide sequence: TGTGCCAGCAGCCCCTCCCCCCGGGCTAGCGGGATCGATGAGCAGTTCTTC. Translating gives CASSPSPRASGIDEQFF. The genes are TRBV2 and TRBJ2-1, with 9 positions matching TRBD2. V trimming: 6 bases; J trimming: 8 bases; junction bases outside the gene matches: 17. From germline, CDR1 is SNHLY and CDR2 FYNNEI. The CDR3 consists of 17 residues. The variable domain in full, completed from reference TRBV2 and TRBJ2-1, reads EPEVTQTPSHQVTQMGQEVILRCVPISNHLYFYWYRQILGQKVEFLVSFYNNEISEKSEIFDDQFSVERPDGSNFTLKIRSTKLEDSAMYFCASSPSPRASGIDEQFFGPGTRLTVL.

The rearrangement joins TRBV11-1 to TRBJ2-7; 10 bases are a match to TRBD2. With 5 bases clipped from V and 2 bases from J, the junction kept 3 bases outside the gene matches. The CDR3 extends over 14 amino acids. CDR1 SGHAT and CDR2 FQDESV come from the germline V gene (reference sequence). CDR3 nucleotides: TGTGCCAGCAGCGCTAGCGGGAGCCCCTACGAGCAGTACTTC. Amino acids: CASSASGSPYEQYF.

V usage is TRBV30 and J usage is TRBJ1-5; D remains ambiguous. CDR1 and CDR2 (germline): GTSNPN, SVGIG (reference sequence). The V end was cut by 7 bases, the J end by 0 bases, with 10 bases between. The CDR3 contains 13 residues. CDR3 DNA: TGTGCCTACTCAAGATATAGCAATCAGCCCCAGCATTTT. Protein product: CAYSRYSNQPQHF.

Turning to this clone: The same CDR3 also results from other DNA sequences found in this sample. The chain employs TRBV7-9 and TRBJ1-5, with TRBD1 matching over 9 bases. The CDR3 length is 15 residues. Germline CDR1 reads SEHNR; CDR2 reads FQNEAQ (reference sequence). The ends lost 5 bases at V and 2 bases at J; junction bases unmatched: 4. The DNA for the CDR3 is TGTGCCAGCAGCCCACAGGGGGCTGGCAATCAGCCCCAGCATTTT. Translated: CASSPQGAGNQPQHF.

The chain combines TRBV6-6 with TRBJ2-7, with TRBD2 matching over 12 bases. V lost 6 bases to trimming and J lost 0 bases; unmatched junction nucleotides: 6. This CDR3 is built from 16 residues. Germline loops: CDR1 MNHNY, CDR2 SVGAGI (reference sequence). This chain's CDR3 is CASSPSGLAGSYEQYF. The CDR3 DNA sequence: TGTGCCAGCAGCCCGTCGGGACTAGCGGGCTCCTACGAGCAGTACTTC.

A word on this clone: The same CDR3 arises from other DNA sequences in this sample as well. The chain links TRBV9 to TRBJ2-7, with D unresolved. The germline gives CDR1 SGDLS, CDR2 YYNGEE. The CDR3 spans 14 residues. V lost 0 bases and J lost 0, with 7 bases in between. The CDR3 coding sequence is TGTGCCAGCAGCGTAGTGCCGAGCTCCTACGAGCAGTACTTC. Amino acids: CASSVVPSSYEQYF.

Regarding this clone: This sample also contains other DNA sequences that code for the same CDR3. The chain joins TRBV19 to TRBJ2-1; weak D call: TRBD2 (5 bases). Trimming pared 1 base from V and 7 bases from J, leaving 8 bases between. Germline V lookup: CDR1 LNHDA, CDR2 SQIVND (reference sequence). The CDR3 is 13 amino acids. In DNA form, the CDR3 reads TGTGCCAGTAGTATAGGTCGGGGAAATGAGCAGTTCTTC. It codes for CASSIGRGNEQFF.

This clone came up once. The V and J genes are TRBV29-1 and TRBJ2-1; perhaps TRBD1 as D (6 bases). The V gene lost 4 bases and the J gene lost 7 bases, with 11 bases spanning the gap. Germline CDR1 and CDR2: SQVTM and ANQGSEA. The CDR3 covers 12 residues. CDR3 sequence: CSVVGARNEQFF. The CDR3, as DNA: TGCAGCGTTGTGGGGGCTCGGAATGAGCAGTTCTTC.

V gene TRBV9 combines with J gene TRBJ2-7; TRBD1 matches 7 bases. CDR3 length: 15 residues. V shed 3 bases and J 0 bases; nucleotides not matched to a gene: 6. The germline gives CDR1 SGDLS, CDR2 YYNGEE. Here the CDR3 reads CASSATGLSSYEQYF. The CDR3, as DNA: TGTGCCAGCAGCGCGACAGGGCTGAGCTCCTACGAGCAGTACTTC.

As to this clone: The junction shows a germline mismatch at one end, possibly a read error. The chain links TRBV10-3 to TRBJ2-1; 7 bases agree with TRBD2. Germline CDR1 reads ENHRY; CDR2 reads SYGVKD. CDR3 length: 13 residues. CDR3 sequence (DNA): TGTGCCATCAGTGAGTCGGGCCGGGAGGTAGGGATCTTC. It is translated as CAISESGREVGIF.

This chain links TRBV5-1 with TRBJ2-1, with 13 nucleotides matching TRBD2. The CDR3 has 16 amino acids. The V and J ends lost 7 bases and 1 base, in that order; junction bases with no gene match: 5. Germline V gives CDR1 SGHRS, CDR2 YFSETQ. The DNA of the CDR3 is TGCGCCAGCGGGACTAGCGGGATCTTTTCCTACAATGAGCAGTTCTTC. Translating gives CASGTSGIFSYNEQFF.

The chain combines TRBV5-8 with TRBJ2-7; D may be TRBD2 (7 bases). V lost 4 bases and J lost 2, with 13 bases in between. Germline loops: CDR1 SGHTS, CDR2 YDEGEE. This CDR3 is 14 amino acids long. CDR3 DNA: TGTGCCAGCAGCCCCCGGGGGGCTGCCTACGAGCAGTACTTC. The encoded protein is CASSPRGAAYEQYF.

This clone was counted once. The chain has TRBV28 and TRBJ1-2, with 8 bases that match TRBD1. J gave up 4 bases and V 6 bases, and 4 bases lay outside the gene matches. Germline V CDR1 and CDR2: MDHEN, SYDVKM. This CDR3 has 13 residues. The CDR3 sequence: CASRHQGAYGYTF. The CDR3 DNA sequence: TGTGCCAGCAGACACCAGGGGGCCTATGGCTACACCTTC.